The sample holds many counts of the clone carrying this T cell receptor (beta chain). The CDR3 is 14 amino acids. V lost 6 bases to trimming and J lost 2 bases, with 13 bases between them. This sample stems from a study of T-cell reconstitution after alpha-beta-depleted transplantation in children. Unique molecular identifiers featured in how the TCRbeta library was prepared. TCRdb reanalysed the PCR reads using MiXCR and keeps one entry per CDR3 protein. This table holds 150,000 to 250,000 distinct CDR3 sequences, more than 12% found once. The sequencing used PBMCs from the stem cell graft donor, collected from the stem cell graft. This receptor was obtained from a human donor who donated a stem cell graft to a child with acute lymphoblastic leukemia. The rearrangement joins TRBV12-3 or TRBV12-4 to TRBJ1-2; the D gene is possibly TRBD1 (6 bases). CDR3 in amino acids: CASSRGHTNYGYTF. The CDR3 nucleotides are TGTGCCAGCAGCCGGGGACACACGAACTATGGCTACACCTTC.